A single sample gave rise to the 8 T cell receptor beta chains below, sequenced in a study of T cells in Graves' hyperthyroidism and ophthalmopathy. Amplified TCR beta CDR3 regions derived from RNA transcripts. During a first-round RT-PCR of the TCR CDR3, the HTBI primer set was used. TCRdb re-derived calls from the multiplex PCR reads in MiXCR, one entry per CDR3 protein. The data contain a few hundred thousand distinct CDR3 sequences, roughly 15% of them seen just once; the ten biggest clones take up about 5%. Sequenced: blood. The receptors come from a young woman with Graves' hyperthyroidism.

This clonotype was seen repeatedly, ten times or more. The chain is built from TRBV12-3 or TRBV12-4 and TRBJ2-7; a possible D gene is TRBD2 (6 bases). The CDR3 runs to 15 residues. V lost 4 bases and J lost 3, with 16 bases in between. The CDR3 DNA is TGTGCCAGCAGTTGGGGTGGCGGGAAACTCTACGAGCAGTACTTC. Translated, it gives CASSWGGGKLYEQYF.

Here the CDR3 DNA reads TGTGCCAGCAGCCACTCCCGGGGCACTGAAGCTTTCTTT. This sequence encodes CASSHSRGTEAFF. J is TRBJ1-1 and V is TRBV3-1; D remains ambiguous. Trimming stripped 3 bases from V and 4 bases from J, with 9 bases between. This CDR3 region has 13 residues. The germline V gene encodes CDR1 LGHDT and CDR2 YNNKEL (reference sequence). Looking up the rest from reference TRBV3-1 and TRBJ1-1 gives the full variable domain: DTAVSQTPKYLVTQMGNDKSIKCEQNLGHDTMYWYKQDSKKFLKIMFSYNNKELIINETVPNRFSPKSPDKAHLNLHINSLELGDSAVYFCASSHSRGTEAFFGQGTRLTVV.

This chain connects TRBV19 to TRBJ1-2; TRBD1 aligns across 7 bases. Trimming removed 1 base from V and 3 bases from J; junction bases left unmatched: 5. CDR1 and CDR2 from the germline V gene are LNHDA and SQIVND (reference sequence). There are 15 residues in the CDR3. DNA for the CDR3: TGTGCCAGTAGTATAGCAGGGGGTACCGACTATGGCTACACCTTC. Protein: CASSIAGGTDYGYTF.

On this clonotype: It may be a read error: a sequence one base away is much more abundant. The chain couples TRBV27 to TRBJ2-7, with TRBD1 matching over 12 bases. Germline loops: CDR1 MNHEY, CDR2 SMNVEV (reference sequence). The CDR3 runs to 16 residues. CDR3 loop: CAGSGMWDRGPYEQYF. The CDR3 DNA reads as TGTGCCGGCAGTGGCATGTGGGACAGGGGGCCCTACGAGCAGTACTTC.

Here the CDR3 reads CASGYRSLQETQYF. The CDR3, as DNA: TGTGCCAGCGGCTATAGGTCGCTCCAAGAGACCCAGTACTTC. The chain is built from TRBV28 and TRBJ2-5, with D unclear. Looked up from germline, CDR1 is MDHEN and CDR2 is SYDVKM. The CDR3 spans 14 residues. Trimming stripped 8 bases from V and 1 base from J, with 14 bases between.

Concerning this clonotype: This could be a read error, since a much larger clone is one nucleotide away. The chain couples TRBV7-8 to TRBJ1-2, with unresolved D. This CDR3 has 16 residues. In germline, CDR1 is SGHVS, CDR2 FQNEAQ. The CDR3 DNA follows: TGTGCCAGCAGCTTCACCAAAATCCAGCGGGCCTATGGCTGCACCTTC. It is translated as CASSFTKIQRAYGCTF.

The sample holds many counts of this clonotype. The chain recombines TRBV12-3 or TRBV12-4 with TRBJ2-3, with unresolved D. The CDR3 sequence is 15 residues long. V dropped 1 base and J dropped 4 bases, with 12 bases sitting between them. The DNA of the CDR3 is TGTGCCAGCAGTTTAGATGGGGAACCGGCAGATACGCAGTATTTT. This translates into CASSLDGEPADTQYF.

For this clonotype: Possible read error: a much larger clone is one base away. The genes are TRBV28 and TRBJ2-2; 7 positions match TRBD2. The CDR3 is made up of 16 amino acids. Losses at the gene ends were 5 bases for V and 4 bases for J; bases not matched to a gene: 10. CDR1 MDHEN and CDR2 SYDVKM come from the germline V gene. The CDR3 DNA reads TGTGCCAGCAGTGCCCCCGGACTAGGGTCCACCGGGGAGCTGTTTTTT. Its translation is CASSAPGLGSTGELFF.